The T cell receptor (beta chain) under discussion was sequenced for a study of blood T cells in healthy people across ages. A J-beta primer mix and a sample-barcoded 5' primer were used in a second PCR of roughly 6 to 11 cycles. TCRdb reprocessed the 5' RACE reads with MiXCR, giving one entry per CDR3 protein. Among about 1.1 million distinct CDR3 sequences listed, 35% to 40% were seen once. V lost 5 bases to trimming and J lost 6 bases, with 22 bases between them. The CDR3 extends over 16 amino acids. Input material: blood. The sequence was collected from a man aged 18 to 29 in good health. This chain uses TRBV12-3 or TRBV12-4 with TRBJ1-2; D is unclear. The CDR3 protein is CASSPPRRAERDGYTF. The CDR3 region has the DNA TGTGCCAGCAGTCCCCCTCGTCGCGCGGAGAGGGATGGCTACACCTTC.